The present T cell receptor (beta chain) was sequenced within a study of CD8+CD57+ T cells in acquired aplastic anemia. This clonotype was counted once. This may arise from a read error, as a much more abundant clone is one base away. The germline V gene encodes CDR1 SGHTA and CDR2 FQGNSA. This CDR3 comprises 15 residues. The use of genomic DNA as template underpinned the TCR beta VDJ and CDR3 profiling. From the reads, TCRdb called clonotypes with MiXCR, one entry per CDR3 protein. The repertoire consists of hundreds of thousands of distinct CDR3 sequences, with over 25% occurring once and the leading ten covering approximately 0.82%. Flow cytometry had shown expanded CD8+CD57+ cells in the patients chosen for sequencing.

The source is a human donor with aplastic anemia. The source material was sorted CD4+, CD8+, or CD8+CD57+ T cells (not recorded which) from PBMCs. The chain joins TRBV7-2 to TRBJ1-2; possible D gene TRBD1, 5 bases. The CDR3 region is CASSSGQGLNYGYAF. CDR3 sequence (DNA): TGTGCCAGCAGCTCGGGCCAGGGTTTAAACTATGGCTACGCCTTC.